Listed here is a single T cell receptor (beta chain). The CDR3 covers 14 residues. Per germline, CDR1 SGHRS and CDR2 YFSETQ. With V trimmed by 5 bases and J by 0 bases, 4 bases remained unmatched. TCRdb's copy holds only in-frame clones and misses some; the assay was immunoSEQ multiplex PCR. Of about 2 million clones listed, about 95% are singletons. These data come from a study of shared clonotypes between healthy human individuals. Material for sequencing was naive CD4+ T cells sorted from blood. This sample's subset: CD45RA+ positively selected. This sequence originates from a man between 18 and 35 years old in good health. The V and J genes are TRBV5-1 and TRBJ2-7; 8 bases are a match to TRBD2. CDR3 protein: CASRTRGGSYEQYF. The CDR3 nucleotides read TGCGCCAGCAGGACTCGGGGGGGCTCCTACGAGCAGTACTTC.